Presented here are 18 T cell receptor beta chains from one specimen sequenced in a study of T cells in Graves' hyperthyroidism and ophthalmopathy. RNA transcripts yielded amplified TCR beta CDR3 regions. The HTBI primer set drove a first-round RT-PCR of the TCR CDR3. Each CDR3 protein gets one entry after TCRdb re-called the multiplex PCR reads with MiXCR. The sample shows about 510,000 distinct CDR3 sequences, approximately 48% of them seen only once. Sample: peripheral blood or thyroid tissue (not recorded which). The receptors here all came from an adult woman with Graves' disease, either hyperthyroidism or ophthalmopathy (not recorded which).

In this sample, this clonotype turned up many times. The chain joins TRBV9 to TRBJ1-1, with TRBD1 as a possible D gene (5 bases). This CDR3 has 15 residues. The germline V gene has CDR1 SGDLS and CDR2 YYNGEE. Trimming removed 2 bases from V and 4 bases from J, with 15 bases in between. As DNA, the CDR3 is TGTGCCAGCAGCGTTAATATCGGGGCGAGCACTGAAGCTTTCTTT. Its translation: CASSVNIGASTEAFF.

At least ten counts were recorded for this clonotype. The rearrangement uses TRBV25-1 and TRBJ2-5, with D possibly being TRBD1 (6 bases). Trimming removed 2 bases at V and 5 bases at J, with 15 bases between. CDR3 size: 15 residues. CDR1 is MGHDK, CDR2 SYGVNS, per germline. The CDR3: CASSELGGGGETQYF. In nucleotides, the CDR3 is TGTGCCAGCAGTGAACTGGGTGGGGGCGGGGAGACCCAGTACTTC.

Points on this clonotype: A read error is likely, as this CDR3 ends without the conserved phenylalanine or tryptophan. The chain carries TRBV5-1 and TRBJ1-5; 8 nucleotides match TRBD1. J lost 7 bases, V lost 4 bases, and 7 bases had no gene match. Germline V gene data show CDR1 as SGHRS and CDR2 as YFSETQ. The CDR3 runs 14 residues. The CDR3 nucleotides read TGCGCCAGCAGCCAAGGACAGGGAAACCAGCCCCAGCATCTT. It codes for CASSQGQGNQPQHL.

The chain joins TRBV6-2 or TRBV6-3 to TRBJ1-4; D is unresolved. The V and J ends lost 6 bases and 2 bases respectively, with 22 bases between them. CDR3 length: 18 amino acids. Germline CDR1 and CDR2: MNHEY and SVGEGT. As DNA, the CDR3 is TGTGCCAGCAGCCCCCGGGGATTTCGAGAGGCGACTAATGAAAAACTGTTTTTT. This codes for CASSPRGFREATNEKLFF.

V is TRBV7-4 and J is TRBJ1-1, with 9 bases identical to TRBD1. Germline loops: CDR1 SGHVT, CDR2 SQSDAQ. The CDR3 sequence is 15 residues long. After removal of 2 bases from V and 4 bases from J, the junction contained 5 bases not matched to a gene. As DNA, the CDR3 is TGTGCCAGCAGCTTACGGGACAGGGCGGCCACTGAAGCTTTCTTT. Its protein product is CASSLRDRAATEAFF.

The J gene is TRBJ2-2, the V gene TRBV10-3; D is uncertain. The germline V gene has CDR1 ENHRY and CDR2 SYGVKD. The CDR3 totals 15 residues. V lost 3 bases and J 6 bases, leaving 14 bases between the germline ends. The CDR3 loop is CAISETAYQSGELFF. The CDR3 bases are TGTGCCATCAGTGAAACGGCATACCAATCCGGGGAGCTGTTTTTT.

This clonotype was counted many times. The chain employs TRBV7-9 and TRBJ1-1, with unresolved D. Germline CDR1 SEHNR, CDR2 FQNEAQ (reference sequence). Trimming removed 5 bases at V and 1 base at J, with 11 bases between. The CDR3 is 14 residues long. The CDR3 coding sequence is TGTGCCAGCAGCGCCCTCCAGGAGAACACTGAAGCTTTCTTT. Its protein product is CASSALQENTEAFF.

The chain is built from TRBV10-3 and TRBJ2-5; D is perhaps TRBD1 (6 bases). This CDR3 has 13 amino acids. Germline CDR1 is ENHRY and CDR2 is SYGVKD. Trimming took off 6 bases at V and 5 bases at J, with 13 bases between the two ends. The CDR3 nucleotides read TGTGCCATCAGAAACAGGGAAGGGGAGACCCAGTACTTC. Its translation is CAIRNREGETQYF.

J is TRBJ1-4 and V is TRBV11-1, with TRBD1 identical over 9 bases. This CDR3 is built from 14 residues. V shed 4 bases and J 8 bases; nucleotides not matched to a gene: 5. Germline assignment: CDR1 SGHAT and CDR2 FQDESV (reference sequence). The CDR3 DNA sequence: TGTGCCAGCAGCTCGATGGGGACAGGGGAAAAACTGTTTTTT. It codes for CASSSMGTGEKLFF.

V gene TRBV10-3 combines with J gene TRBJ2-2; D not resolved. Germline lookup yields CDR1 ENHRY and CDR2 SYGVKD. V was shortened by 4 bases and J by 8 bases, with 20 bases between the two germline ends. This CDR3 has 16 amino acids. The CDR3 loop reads CAISAPDQPKPGELFF. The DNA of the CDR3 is TGTGCCATCAGTGCCCCGGACCAACCCAAACCGGGGGAGCTGTTTTTT.

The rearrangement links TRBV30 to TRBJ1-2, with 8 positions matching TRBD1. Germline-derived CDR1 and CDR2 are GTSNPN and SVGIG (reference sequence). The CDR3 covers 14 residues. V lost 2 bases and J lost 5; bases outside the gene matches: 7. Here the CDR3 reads CAWSTGQGSYGYTF. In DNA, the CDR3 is TGTGCCTGGAGTACAGGACAGGGATCGTATGGCTACACCTTC. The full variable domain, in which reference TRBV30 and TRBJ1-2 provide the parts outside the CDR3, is SQTIHQWPATLVQPVGSPLSLECTVEGTSNPNLYWYRQAAGRGLQLLFYSVGIGQISSEVPQNLSASRPQDRQFILSSKKLLLSDSGFYLCAWSTGQGSYGYTFGSGTRLTVV.

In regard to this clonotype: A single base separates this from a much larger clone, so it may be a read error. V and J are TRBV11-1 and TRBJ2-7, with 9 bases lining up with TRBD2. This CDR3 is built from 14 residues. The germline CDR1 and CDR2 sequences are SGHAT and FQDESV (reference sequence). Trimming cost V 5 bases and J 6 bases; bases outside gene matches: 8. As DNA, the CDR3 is TGTGCCAGCAGCGTGAGCGGGAGGTACTGCGAGCAGTACTTC. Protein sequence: CASSVSGRYCEQYF.

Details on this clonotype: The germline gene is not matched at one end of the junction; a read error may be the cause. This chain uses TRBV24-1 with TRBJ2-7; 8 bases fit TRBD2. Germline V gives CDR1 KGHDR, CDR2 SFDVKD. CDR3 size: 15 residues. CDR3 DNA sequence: TGTGCCAGCAGTGAAGATGACGGGAGGGCCTACGAGCAGTACTTC. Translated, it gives CASSEDDGRAYEQYF.

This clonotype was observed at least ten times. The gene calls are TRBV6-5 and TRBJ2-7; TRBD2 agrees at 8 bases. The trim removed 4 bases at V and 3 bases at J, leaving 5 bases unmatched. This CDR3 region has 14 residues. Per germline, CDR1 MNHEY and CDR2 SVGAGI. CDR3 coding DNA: TGTGCCAGCAGTTTCGGGACTAGAAGCTACGAGCAGTACTTC. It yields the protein CASSFGTRSYEQYF.

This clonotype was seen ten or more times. The chain's CDR3 is CASSSDLERGYGYTF. CDR3 bases: TGCGCCAGCAGCTCGGACCTGGAACGGGGCTATGGCTACACCTTC. The chain carries TRBV5-1 and TRBJ1-2; D remains unclear. Trimming cost V 3 bases and J 4 bases, with 16 bases left between them. The CDR3 runs to 15 residues. The germline CDR1 and CDR2 sequences are SGHRS and YFSETQ.

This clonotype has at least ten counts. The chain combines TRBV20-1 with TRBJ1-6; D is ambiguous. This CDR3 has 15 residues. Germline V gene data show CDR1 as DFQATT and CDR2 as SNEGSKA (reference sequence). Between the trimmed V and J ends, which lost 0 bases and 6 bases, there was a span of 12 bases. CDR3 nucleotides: TGCAGTGCTAGAGATCGGAGGACCAGTAATTCACCCCTCCACTTT. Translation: CSARDRRTSNSPLHF.

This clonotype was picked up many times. CDR3 sequence: CSARDRRRGRSEAFF. CDR3 DNA sequence: TGCAGTGCTAGAGATCGGAGGAGAGGGAGAAGTGAAGCTTTCTTT. V usage is TRBV20-1 and J usage is TRBJ1-1, with no clear D. The CDR3 contains 15 residues. Trimming pared 0 bases from V and 7 bases from J, leaving 18 bases between. Germline V gene data show CDR1 as DFQATT and CDR2 as SNEGSKA (reference sequence).

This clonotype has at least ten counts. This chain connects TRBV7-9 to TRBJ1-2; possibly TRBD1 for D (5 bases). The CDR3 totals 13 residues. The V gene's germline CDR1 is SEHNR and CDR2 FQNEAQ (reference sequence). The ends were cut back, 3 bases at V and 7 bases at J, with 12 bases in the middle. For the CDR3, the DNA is TGTGCCAGCAGCTTCCAATCTGGGGGTGGCTACACCTTC. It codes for CASSFQSGGGYTF.